One and the same sample provided the 30 T cell receptor beta chains below, sequenced in a study of CD8+CD57+ T cells in acquired aplastic anemia. Genomic DNA was employed as the template in profiling TCR beta VDJ and CDR3. TCRdb independently ran MiXCR on the reads; one entry per CDR3 protein. Of approximately 99,000 distinct CDR3 sequences listed, less than 65% are singletons. Specimen: sorted CD4+, CD8+, or CD8+CD57+ T cells (not recorded which) from PBMCs. Receptors originate from a human donor in good health, serving as a control.

For this clonotype: At one end the junction does not follow the germline gene, possibly because of a read error. The chain couples TRBV27 to TRBJ1-5; D is undetermined. Germline V gives CDR1 MNHEY, CDR2 SMNVEV (reference sequence). The CDR3 is 16 residues long. The DNA of the CDR3 is TGTGCCAGCAGCTTAGGCCCGGGGTCAAGCAGTCAGCCCCAGCATTTT. This codes for CASSLGPGSSSQPQHF.

This clonotype was recorded at least ten times. This rearrangement joins TRBV5-6 to TRBJ2-1; D is unclear. Germline values: CDR1 SGHDT, CDR2 YYEEEE. V lost 3 bases and J lost 0, with 16 bases in between. This CDR3 spans 17 amino acids. The CDR3: CASSSKRSTDSYNEQFF. CDR3 DNA: TGTGCCAGCAGCTCCAAGCGAAGCACCGACTCCTACAATGAGCAGTTCTTC.

At least ten counts were recorded for this clonotype. The chain uses TRBV7-6 and TRBJ1-2; D is possibly TRBD1 (6 bases). V lost 0 bases, J lost 6 bases, and 11 bases lay in between. Germline CDR1 is SGHVS and CDR2 is FNYEAQ. The CDR3 runs to 14 residues. In DNA form, the CDR3 reads TGTGCCAGCAGCTTAGCCAGGGGTCCCGATGGCTACACCTTC. It translates to CASSLARGPDGYTF.

This clonotype appeared many times. This sequence joins TRBV12-3 or TRBV12-4 and TRBJ1-6; D uncertain. This CDR3 comprises 14 residues. V was cut by 4 bases and J by 5 bases, with 9 bases left in between. CDR3 amino acids: CASSYLEDNSPLHF. The DNA of the CDR3 is TGTGCCAGCAGTTATCTTGAAGATAATTCACCCCTCCACTTT.

A remark on this clonotype: The germline gene is not matched at one end of the junction; a read error may be the cause. V is TRBV25-1 and J is TRBJ1-3, with no clear D. CDR3 length: 16 amino acids. Germline V gene lookup returns CDR1 MGHDK and CDR2 SYGVNS. The CDR3 reads CASSGLLRPSGNAIYF. The CDR3 DNA sequence: TGTGCCAGCAGTGGACTCTTGCGACCCTCTGGAAACGCCATATATTTT.

The chain couples TRBV19 to TRBJ2-1; D is uncertain. From germline, CDR1 is LNHDA and CDR2 SQIVND (reference sequence). The CDR3 sequence is 13 residues long. V was pared by 5 bases and J by 7 bases, with 12 bases between. The DNA for the CDR3 is TGTGCCAGTAGTTTGATCCCTTATAATGAGCAGTTCTTC. As protein: CASSLIPYNEQFF.

The rearrangement joins TRBV20-1 to TRBJ2-7, with 8 bases lining up with TRBD2. J gave up 3 bases and V 2 bases, and 6 bases lay outside the gene matches. The CDR3 is made up of 14 amino acids. The germline V gene encodes CDR1 DFQATT and CDR2 SNEGSKA (reference sequence). The CDR3 here is CSARSGLAGYEQYF. The CDR3 nucleotides are TGCAGTGCTAGATCCGGACTAGCCGGCTACGAGCAGTACTTC.

The chain is built from TRBV29-1 and TRBJ1-1; TRBD1 aligns across 8 bases. V lost 5 bases, J lost 0 bases, and 5 bases stayed unmatched. Germline assignment: CDR1 SQVTM and CDR2 ANQGSEA. The CDR3 contains 14 residues. CDR3 DNA sequence: TGCAGCGTTCGGACAGGGACAATGAACACTGAAGCTTTCTTT. The encoded protein is CSVRTGTMNTEAFF.

This clonotype has a handful of counts. This clone may be a read error of a much larger clone one base away. This CDR3 is CASSLFTPNTGELFF. The DNA for the CDR3 is TGTGCCAGCAGCTTGTTTACACCGAACACCGGGGAGCTGTTTTTT. This chain joins TRBV7-9 and TRBJ2-2, with D unclear. CDR1 and CDR2 from the germline V gene are SEHNR and FQNEAQ (reference sequence). V lost 3 bases and J lost 0, with 8 bases in between. CDR3 length: 15 residues.

This chain connects TRBV29-1 to TRBJ2-3; no definite D call. Germline V CDR1 and CDR2: SQVTM, ANQGSEA. Trimming pared 6 bases from V and 2 bases from J, leaving 9 bases between. The CDR3 extends over 12 amino acids. The CDR3 here is CSVAPFTDTQYF. The CDR3 bases are TGCAGCGTGGCGCCCTTCACAGATACGCAGTATTTT.

The V call is TRBV20-1, the J call TRBJ1-4; weak D call: TRBD1 (5 bases). The CDR3 sequence is 14 residues long. V dropped 3 bases and J dropped 5 bases, with 13 bases sitting between them. Germline values: CDR1 DFQATT, CDR2 SNEGSKA (reference sequence). CDR3 in amino acids: CSASSRQTNEKLFF. The DNA of the CDR3 is TGCAGTGCTAGTTCGAGACAGACCAATGAAAAACTGTTTTTT.

With regard to this clonotype: An end of the junction does not agree with germline; a read error may underlie this. This rearrangement joins TRBV10-3 to TRBJ2-7, with D hard to call. The CDR3 length is 13 residues. The V gene's germline CDR1 is ENHRY and CDR2 SYGVKD. CDR3 amino acids: CASGPFSSYVQYF. CDR3 in DNA: TGTGCCAGCGGTCCTTTTAGCTCCTACGTGCAGTACTTC.

At least ten counts were recorded for this clonotype. The chain recombines TRBV7-8 with TRBJ2-5, with unresolved D. CDR3 length: 15 residues. The V and J ends lost 3 bases and 1 base respectively, with 12 bases between them. Looked up from germline, CDR1 is SGHVS and CDR2 is FQNEAQ. CDR3 bases: TGTGCCAGCAGCTTTGAGCCCATTCGCCAAGAGACCCAGTACTTC. This encodes CASSFEPIRQETQYF.

The genes are TRBV12-3 or TRBV12-4 and TRBJ1-1; D ambiguous. Trimming took 6 bases from V and 1 from J, leaving 12 bases between them. The CDR3 sequence is 14 residues long. The CDR3 here is CASSRTRGNTEAFF. CDR3 DNA sequence: TGTGCCAGCAGCCGGACCCGGGGGAACACTGAAGCTTTCTTT.

The gene calls are TRBV7-8 and TRBJ1-2, with 9 bases fitting TRBD1. This CDR3 is built from 13 residues. The germline V gene has CDR1 SGHVS and CDR2 FQNEAQ. V lost 6 bases, J lost 5 bases, and 4 bases stayed unmatched. CDR3 nucleotide sequence: TGTGCCAGCAGTTCGACAGGGGGATATGGCTACACCTTC. Its protein is CASSSTGGYGYTF.

This clonotype appeared a single time. The chain couples TRBV29-1 to TRBJ2-7; the D is unclear. V was clipped by 6 bases and J by 1 base, with 13 bases between them. CDR1 is SQVTM and CDR2 is ANQGSEA in the germline V gene. The CDR3 sequence is 13 residues long. The CDR3 protein is CSVIPDGSYEQYF. CDR3 DNA sequence: TGCAGCGTGATCCCGGACGGTTCCTACGAGCAGTACTTC.

This clonotype was seen ten or more times. The rearrangement links TRBV11-2 to TRBJ1-2; TRBD1 agrees at 10 bases. CDR3 length: 16 residues. Germline assignment: CDR1 SGHAT and CDR2 FQNNGV. V lost 0 bases, J lost 7 bases, and 8 bases stayed unmatched. In DNA form, the CDR3 reads TGTGCCAGCAGCTTAGAACACGTCGGGACAGGGGTTGGCTACACCTTC. Translation: CASSLEHVGTGVGYTF.

V and J are TRBV25-1 and TRBJ1-2, with 11 bases that match TRBD1. After removal of 6 bases from V and 3 bases from J, the junction contained 6 bases not matched to a gene. Germline values: CDR1 MGHDK, CDR2 SYGVNS. The CDR3 consists of 15 residues. CDR3 sequence reads: CASSQGTGGDYGYTF. CDR3 sequence (DNA): TGTGCCAGCAGCCAGGGGACAGGGGGTGACTATGGCTACACCTTC.

For this clonotype: It may be a read error: a sequence one base away is much more abundant. The chain combines TRBV4-3 with TRBJ2-2; no reliable D call. The CDR3 covers 16 residues. From germline, CDR1 is LGHNA and CDR2 YSLEER. CDR3 residues: CASRQDFGLITGELFF. The CDR3 DNA reads as TGCGCCAGCCGCCAAGATTTTGGGCTTATCACCGGGGAGCTGTTTTTT.

The chain recombines TRBV30 with TRBJ1-1; D is uncertain. This CDR3 spans 13 amino acids. CDR1 and CDR2 from the germline V gene are GTSNPN and SVGIG (reference sequence). Trimming took 4 bases from V and 10 from J, leaving 19 bases between them. This CDR3 is CAWIRRPYKRAFF. The DNA of the CDR3 is TGTGCCTGGATCCGGCGTCCGTACAAGAGAGCTTTCTTT.

The chain couples TRBV19 to TRBJ1-5; D gene unclear. V gave up 4 bases and J gave up 5 bases, with 12 bases separating them. The CDR3 is made up of 14 amino acids. Germline V gives CDR1 LNHDA, CDR2 SQIVND (reference sequence). CDR3 in amino acids: CASSSRRWDQPQHF. The CDR3 coding sequence is TGTGCCAGTAGTAGCAGGCGGTGGGATCAGCCCCAGCATTTT.

V and J are TRBV27 and TRBJ1-1; D may be TRBD1 (5 bases). V was shortened by 6 bases and J by 0 bases, with 8 bases between the two germline ends. This CDR3 spans 13 amino acids. Looked up from germline, CDR1 is MNHEY and CDR2 is SMNVEV (reference sequence). CDR3 DNA: TGTGCCAGCAGGACAGCGTTGAACACTGAAGCTTTCTTT. This sequence encodes CASRTALNTEAFF.

This clonotype was seen ten or more times. The chain recombines TRBV2 with TRBJ2-7; 7 bases fit TRBD1. The germline CDR1 and CDR2 sequences are SNHLY and FYNNEI. The CDR3 runs 11 residues. V shed 10 bases and J 3 bases; nucleotides not matched to a gene: 3. The DNA for the CDR3 is TGTGCCATACGGGACAGCTACGAGCAGTACTTC. Protein sequence: CAIRDSYEQYF. The whole variable domain, remainder taken from reference TRBV2 and TRBJ2-7, is EPEVTQTPSHQVTQMGQEVILRCVPISNHLYFYWYRQILGQKVEFLVSFYNNEISEKSEIFDDQFSVERPDGSNFTLKIRSTKLEDSAMYFCAIRDSYEQYFGPGTRLTVT.

The J gene is TRBJ2-3, the V gene TRBV20-1, with TRBD2 matching over 10 bases. Trimming at V came to 1 base and at J to 1 base, leaving 14 bases not matched to a gene. The CDR3 is made up of 19 amino acids. The germline V gene encodes CDR1 DFQATT and CDR2 SNEGSKA (reference sequence). For the CDR3, the DNA is TGCAGTGCTAGAGTCGAAGAGCTAGCGGGAGTATGGGGCACAGATACGCAGTATTTT. This gives the protein CSARVEELAGVWGTDTQYF.

This clonotype was recorded only once. The chain joins TRBV10-3 to TRBJ1-1; D gene ambiguous. Germline V gene lookup returns CDR1 ENHRY and CDR2 SYGVKD. V lost 4 bases and J 3 bases, leaving 6 bases between the germline ends. This CDR3 spans 12 amino acids. The CDR3 is CAISGSDTEAFF. In DNA, the CDR3 is TGTGCCATCAGTGGGTCCGACACTGAAGCTTTCTTT.

V usage is TRBV15 and J usage is TRBJ1-4; D is unresolved. Trimming took 0 bases from V and 4 from J, leaving 9 bases between them. The CDR3 contains 15 residues. CDR1 and CDR2 from the germline V gene are LNHNV and YYDKDF (reference sequence). The CDR3 bases are TGTGCCACCAGCAGAGACTCAGCAATTAATGAAAAACTGTTTTTT. This codes for CATSRDSAINEKLFF.

This clonotype was detected a few times. V and J are TRBV25-1 and TRBJ2-5; a weak D match, TRBD2 (7 bases). CDR3 length: 13 residues. Between the trimmed V and J ends, which lost 4 bases and 4 bases, there was a span of 10 bases. CDR1 is MGHDK and CDR2 is SYGVNS in the germline V gene. This chain's CDR3 is CASSGGGAETQYF. CDR3 nucleotides: TGTGCCAGCAGTGGGGGGGGCGCAGAGACCCAGTACTTC. Using reference TRBV25-1 and TRBJ2-5 for the parts outside the CDR3, the full variable domain is EADIYQTPRYLVIGTGKKITLECSQTMGHDKMYWYQQDPGMELHLIHYSYGVNSTEKGDLSSESTVSRIRTEHFPLTLESARPSHTSQYLCASSGGGAETQYFGPGTRLLVL.

The V call is TRBV2, the J call TRBJ1-1; 8 nucleotides align to TRBD1. Germline V gene sequence: CDR1 SNHLY, CDR2 FYNNEI. The CDR3 is made up of 14 amino acids. The junction had 4 bases not matched to a gene; V was cut back by 3 bases and J by 4 bases. The CDR3, as DNA: TGTGCCAGCAGTGAGCAGGGGGCTGTCACTGAAGCTTTCTTT. It codes for CASSEQGAVTEAFF.

This clonotype was detected once. The chain employs TRBV4-1 and TRBJ2-3, with TRBD1 matching over 8 bases. Germline V gene lookup returns CDR1 MGHRA and CDR2 YSYEKL. V was pared by 1 base and J by 1 base, with 7 bases of the junction left unmatched. There are 17 residues in the CDR3. CDR3 nucleotide sequence: TGCGCCAGCAGCCAAGGCGCAGGGGGCGGAGGCACAGATACGCAGTATTTT. This sequence encodes CASSQGAGGGGTDTQYF.

This clonotype was counted at least ten times. The J gene is TRBJ2-2, the V gene TRBV7-9; D call uncertain. The CDR3 spans 16 residues. The germline V and J ends were trimmed by 5 bases and 0 bases, with 13 bases remaining between them. Germline V lookup: CDR1 SEHNR, CDR2 FQNEAQ (reference sequence). CDR3 in DNA: TGTGCCAGCAGCCCACCCGGGCAATCGAACACCGGGGAGCTGTTTTTT. Its translation is CASSPPGQSNTGELFF.